The T cell receptor delta chain under discussion was sequenced for a study of γδ T cells in repeated Plasmodium falciparum infection. Whole-study context: Over around 630 days, donors received four mosquito-bite P. falciparum NF54 infections.

Comments on this clone: TCRdb pairs this DNA with a much larger clone's protein that differs at residue 14, likely a read error; the protein shown was translated from the DNA.

TRG and TRD sequences were obtained from every sorted gammadelta sample. TCRdb re-processed the multiplex PCR reads via CATT. Of about 51,000 delta-chain clones listed, about 1.9% are singletons. The sequenced material came from gamma-delta T cells from blood. The receptor comes from a pool of human donors (malaria-infected and uninfected, not separated).

The CDR3 region has the DNA TGTGCTCTTGGGGAACCCTTGGCCTTCCTCAATACTGGGGCGGCCGATAAACTCATCTTT. As protein: CALGEPLAFLNTGAADKLIF. This sequence joins TRDV1 and TRDJ1; D may be TRDD2 or TRDD3 (7 bases each). No J gene is reported in TCRdb; it was inferred here by comparing the DNA with germline. The germline V and J ends were trimmed by 1 base and 3 bases, with 27 bases remaining between them. CDR1 TSWWSYY and CDR2 QGS come from the germline V gene. This CDR3 has 20 residues.